This is a list of T cell receptor beta chains from one sample in a study of T cell responses to AZD1222 COVID-19 vaccine. Libraries were prepared by immunoSEQ multiplex PCR; TCRdb keeps only in-frame clonotypes and omits some of them. The repertoire holds 150,000 to 200,000 clones, with 80% to 90% as singletons. The material sequenced was peripheral blood, taken on day 0 of AZD1222 vaccination. The receptors originated from an adult in good health. Each CDR3 is given with its conserved first and last residue. The D gene is left open where the match is weak. For some rows the clone size is stated as once, few or many, or as a class when expanded; others skip it.

D: TRBD1
size: -
V: TRBV27
J: TRBJ2-7
CDR3: CASSSVGTGSYEQYF
DNA: TGTGCCAGCAGTTCAGTGGGGACAGGGTCCTACGAGCAGTACTTC

D: -
size: -
V: TRBV20-1
J: TRBJ2-1
CDR3: CSASTGKISYNEQFF
DNA: TGCAGTGCTAGTACCGGGAAGATTTCCTACAATGAGCAGTTCTTC

D: TRBD2
size: -
V: TRBV5-1
J: TRBJ2-1
CDR3: CASRPTSGGAYEQFF
DNA: TGCGCCAGCAGGCCTACTAGCGGGGGGGCCTATGAGCAGTTCTTC

D: TRBD1
size: once
V: TRBV6-5
J: TRBJ2-6
CDR3: CASSFSTGVGANVLTF
DNA: TGTGCCAGCAGTTTTTCGACAGGGGTTGGGGCCAACGTCCTGACTTTC

D: -
size: -
V: TRBV10-3
J: TRBJ2-1
CDR3: CAIRGLASGNEQFF
DNA: TGTGCCATCAGGGGTTTAGCCTCTGGCAATGAGCAGTTCTTC

D: -
size: -
V: TRBV29-1
J: TRBJ2-3
CDR3: CVGKTSTDTQYF
DNA: TGCGTAGGAAAAACTAGCACAGATACGCAGTATTTT

D: TRBD2
size: -
V: TRBV2
J: TRBJ2-5
CDR3: CASSEILAGGQETQYF
DNA: TGTGCCAGCAGTGAAATACTAGCGGGGGGGCAAGAGACCCAGTACTTC

D: -
size: -
V: TRBV5-4
J: TRBJ1-2
CDR3: CASSLEQNYGYTF
DNA: TGTGCCAGCAGCTTGGAACAGAACTATGGCTACACCTTC

D: TRBD1
size: once
V: TRBV30
J: TRBJ2-2
CDR3: CAWTPGRTGLGTGELFF
DNA: TGTGCCTGGACCCCAGGGAGGACAGGGTTAGGCACCGGGGAGCTGTTTTTT

D: TRBD1
size: -
V: TRBV28
J: TRBJ2-7
CDR3: CASRRDRGFSYEQYF
DNA: TGTGCCAGCAGAAGGGACAGGGGCTTTTCCTACGAGCAGTACTTC

D: -
size: -
V: TRBV19
J: TRBJ2-3
CDR3: CASSIEGLSTQYF
DNA: TGTGCCAGTAGTATAGAGGGCCTGTCAACGCAGTATTTT

D: TRBD1
size: -
V: TRBV6-6
J: TRBJ2-3
CDR3: CASSDVQGALGTQYF
DNA: TGTGCCAGCAGCGATGTACAGGGGGCTCTCGGTACGCAGTATTTT

D: TRBD1
size: -
V: TRBV19
J: TRBJ1-2
CDR3: CASSTGTGGVTNYGYTF
DNA: TGTGCCAGTAGCACCGGGACAGGGGGCGTTACAAACTATGGCTACACCTTC

D: -
size: -
V: TRBV28
J: TRBJ2-7
CDR3: CASSSRGRQGMVEQYF
DNA: TGTGCCAGCAGTTCCAGGGGACGGCAGGGAATGGTCGAGCAGTACTTC

D: TRBD2
size: -
V: TRBV6-1
J: TRBJ2-5
CDR3: CASSEQNSGSGETQYF
DNA: TGTGCCAGCAGTGAACAGAATAGCGGGAGCGGGGAGACCCAGTACTTC

D: -
size: few
V: TRBV7-2
J: TRBJ2-1
CDR3: CASSLGANNEQFF
DNA: TGTGCCAGCAGCTTAGGGGCGAACAATGAGCAGTTCTTC

D: -
size: few
V: TRBV23-1
J: TRBJ2-7
CDR3: CASSQWRAEGAYEQYF
DNA: TGCGCCAGCAGTCAATGGCGGGCGGAGGGAGCCTACGAGCAGTACTTC

D: -
size: medium-sized
V: TRBV5-6
J: TRBJ2-7
CDR3: CASSLAVSVGEQYF
DNA: TGTGCCAGCAGCTTGGCTGTGTCGGTCGGAGAGCAGTACTTC

D: -
size: -
V: TRBV6-5
J: TRBJ2-3
CDR3: CASQRSSVDTQYF
DNA: TGTGCCAGCCAACGGTCGAGCGTAGATACGCAGTATTTT

D: TRBD1
size: -
V: TRBV28
J: TRBJ2-4
CDR3: CASSLRDRLLLAKNIQYF
DNA: TGTGCCAGCAGTTTAAGGGACAGGCTCTTACTAGCCAAAAACATTCAGTACTTC

D: -
size: -
V: TRBV6-4
J: TRBJ2-1
CDR3: CASSDSIQGRSYNEQFF
DNA: TGTGCCAGCAGTGACTCGATTCAAGGCCGCTCCTACAATGAGCAGTTCTTC

D: -
size: few
V: TRBV24-1
J: TRBJ2-2
CDR3: CATSGSPRGGELFF
DNA: TGTGCCACCAGCGGGAGTCCCAGAGGGGGGGAGCTGTTTTTT

D: -
size: -
V: TRBV28
J: TRBJ2-7
CDR3: CASSSAGPYEQYF
DNA: TGTGCCAGCAGTTCAGCCGGGCCCTACGAGCAGTACTTC

D: -
size: -
V: TRBV11-1
J: TRBJ1-1
CDR3: CASSPALSVNTEAFF
DNA: TGTGCCAGCAGCCCCGCGCTGAGCGTGAACACTGAAGCTTTCTTT

D: -
size: -
V: TRBV15
J: TRBJ2-5
CDR3: CATREQGNQETQYF
DNA: TGTGCCACCAGGGAGCAGGGGAACCAAGAGACCCAGTACTTC

D: TRBD1
size: -
V: TRBV28
J: TRBJ2-4
CDR3: CASSPGTGSGIQYF
DNA: TGTGCCAGCAGTCCCGGGACAGGGAGCGGCATTCAGTACTTC

D: TRBD1
size: -
V: TRBV19
J: TRBJ1-5
CDR3: CASSGTGFVSGNQPQHF
DNA: TGTGCCAGTAGTGGGACAGGGTTTGTAAGTGGCAATCAGCCCCAGCATTTT

D: -
size: -
V: TRBV15
J: TRBJ1-3
CDR3: CATSRGDDLSGNTIYF
DNA: TGTGCCACCAGCAGAGGGGACGACCTCTCTGGAAACACCATATATTTT

D: -
size: once
V: TRBV6-5
J: TRBJ2-5
CDR3: CASSTRTGLQETQYF
DNA: TGTGCCAGCAGTACCCGGACAGGACTACAAGAGACCCAGTACTTC

D: -
size: once
V: TRBV28
J: TRBJ1-2
CDR3: CASSFGGGYGYTF
DNA: TGTGCCAGCAGTTTTGGGGGCGGCTATGGCTACACCTTC

D: -
size: -
V: TRBV4-1
J: TRBJ2-3
CDR3: CASSPTRQSSTDTQYF
DNA: TGCGCCAGCAGCCCCACCCGACAGTCTAGCACAGATACGCAGTATTTT

D: -
size: -
V: TRBV6-5
J: TRBJ1-3
CDR3: CASSSSGFPGNTIYF
DNA: TGTGCCAGCAGTTCTTCAGGGTTCCCTGGAAACACCATATATTTT

D: TRBD2
size: -
V: TRBV5-4
J: TRBJ2-2
CDR3: CASSYTGGGTGELFF
DNA: TGTGCCAGCAGCTACACGGGCGGGGGGACCGGGGAGCTGTTTTTT

D: -
size: -
V: TRBV7-3
J: TRBJ1-2
CDR3: CASSFDGTYGYTF
DNA: TGTGCCAGCAGCTTCGACGGGACCTATGGCTACACCTTC

D: -
size: -
V: TRBV5-1
J: TRBJ1-6
CDR3: CASSSEPPGGLNSPLHF
DNA: TGCGCCAGCAGCTCCGAACCCCCCGGAGGCCTAAATTCACCCCTCCACTTT

D: TRBD1
size: -
V: TRBV5-6
J: TRBJ1-2
CDR3: CASSLGTGSGYTF
DNA: TGTGCCAGCAGCTTGGGGACAGGCTCTGGCTACACCTTC

D: -
size: -
V: TRBV28
J: TRBJ1-5
CDR3: CASSLVKGPQTNQPQHF
DNA: TGTGCCAGCAGTTTAGTGAAGGGCCCCCAAACCAATCAGCCCCAGCATTTT

D: TRBD1
size: -
V: TRBV28
J: TRBJ2-3
CDR3: CASSPADRAGTDTQYF
DNA: TGTGCCAGCAGTCCCGCGGACAGGGCGGGTACAGATACGCAGTATTTT

D: TRBD1
size: -
V: TRBV28
J: TRBJ1-3
CDR3: CASRGTVSGNTIYF
DNA: TGTGCCAGCAGGGGGACAGTCTCTGGAAACACCATATATTTT

D: -
size: -
V: TRBV2
J: TRBJ2-7
CDR3: CASSECLAGCEQYF
DNA: TGTGCCAGCAGTGAGTGCCTAGCAGGCTGCGAGCAGTACTTC